This T cell receptor (beta chain) was captured by sequencing in a study of shared clonotypes between healthy human individuals. Regarding the study as a whole: Genetic and exposure-history diversity was limited by the small donor number.

The ends were cut back, 4 bases at V and 4 bases at J, with 9 bases in the middle. The germline V gene has CDR1 SGHRS and CDR2 YFSETQ. CDR3 length: 12 amino acids. With regard to this clone: Its antigen is unknown. The same CDR3 also results from other DNA sequences found in this sample.

At a deep level, the assay was run. Genomic DNA from each subset was divided evenly over several immunoSEQ plates. On ten immunoSEQ deep assay plates, unsorted PBMC DNA was sequenced. Repertoires were generated with immunoSEQ multiplex PCR, while TCRdb's copy carries only in-frame clones and drops some. The sample has around 440,000 clones, 70% to 80% seen once. The sample taken for sequencing was PBMCs. The chain uses TRBV5-1 and TRBJ2-7, with TRBD1 as a possible D gene (5 bases). This TCR was recovered from a woman in her 40s in good health. Some clones in this sample may be carry-over from other donors' samples. The CDR3 bases are TGCGCCAGCAGCGTCGACAGATACGAGCAGTACTTC. It translates to CASSVDRYEQYF.